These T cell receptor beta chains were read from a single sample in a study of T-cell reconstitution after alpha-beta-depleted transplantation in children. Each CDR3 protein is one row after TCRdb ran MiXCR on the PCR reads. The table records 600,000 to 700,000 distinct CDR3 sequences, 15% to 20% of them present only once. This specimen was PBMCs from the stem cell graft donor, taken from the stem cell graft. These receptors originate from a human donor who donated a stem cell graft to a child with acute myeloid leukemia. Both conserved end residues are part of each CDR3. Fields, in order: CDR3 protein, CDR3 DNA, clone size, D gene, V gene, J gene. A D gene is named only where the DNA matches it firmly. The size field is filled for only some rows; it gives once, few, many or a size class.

CDR3 protein: CSARGLAGGDEQFF; CDR3 DNA: TGCAGTGCTAGGGGACTAGCGGGGGGAGATGAGCAGTTCTTC; clone size: many; D gene: TRBD2; V gene: TRBV20-1; J gene: TRBJ2-1
CDR3 protein: CSASLQENSPLHF; CDR3 DNA: TGCAGTGCTAGTTTGCAGGAAAATTCACCCCTCCACTTT; clone size: many; D gene: -; V gene: TRBV20-1; J gene: TRBJ1-6
CDR3 protein: CSVDLGPRTGELFF; CDR3 DNA: TGCAGCGTTGATTTAGGACCCCGCACCGGGGAGCTGTTTTTT; clone size: few; D gene: -; V gene: TRBV29-1; J gene: TRBJ2-2
CDR3 protein: CSASPTLTGQENYSNQPQHF; CDR3 DNA: TGCAGTGCTAGCCCAACGCTAACCGGACAGGAGAATTATAGCAATCAGCCCCAGCATTTT; clone size: few; D gene: TRBD1; V gene: TRBV20-1; J gene: TRBJ1-5
CDR3 protein: CASSGVAGAPRETQYF; CDR3 DNA: TGCGCCAGCAGTGGGGTAGCGGGGGCTCCAAGAGAGACCCAGTACTTC; clone size: -; D gene: TRBD2; V gene: TRBV10-2; J gene: TRBJ2-5
CDR3 protein: CASSFEGLSNTEAFF; CDR3 DNA: TGTGCCAGCAGTTTCGAGGGACTCTCGAACACTGAAGCTTTCTTT; clone size: -; D gene: -; V gene: TRBV6-5; J gene: TRBJ1-1
CDR3 protein: CASSPGQAPTDTQYF; CDR3 DNA: TGTGCCAGCAGTCCGGGACAGGCTCCCACAGATACGCAGTATTTT; clone size: many; D gene: TRBD1; V gene: TRBV12-3/TRBV12-4; J gene: TRBJ2-3
CDR3 protein: CASSQGRWGNSGYTF; CDR3 DNA: TGTGCCAGCAGCCAGGGGAGGTGGGGGAATTCTGGCTACACCTTC; clone size: -; D gene: -; V gene: TRBV4-2; J gene: TRBJ1-2
CDR3 protein: CSVVEAGSISEGYTF; CDR3 DNA: TGCAGCGTCGTAGAGGCAGGGTCAATCTCGGAGGGCTACACCTTC; clone size: many; D gene: -; V gene: TRBV29-1; J gene: TRBJ1-2
CDR3 protein: CSVEAVTAKNTGELFF; CDR3 DNA: TGCAGCGTTGAGGCAGTGACAGCGAAGAACACCGGGGAGCTGTTTTTT; clone size: many; D gene: -; V gene: TRBV29-1; J gene: TRBJ2-2
CDR3 protein: CASSSIAGGRYNEQFF; CDR3 DNA: TGTGCCAGCAGCTCAATAGCGGGGGGGAGGTACAATGAGCAGTTCTTC; clone size: once; D gene: TRBD2; V gene: TRBV7-2; J gene: TRBJ2-1
CDR3 protein: CASSLQLAGGPYEQYF; CDR3 DNA: TGTGCCAGCAGTCTCCAACTAGCGGGGGGACCCTACGAGCAGTACTTC; clone size: -; D gene: TRBD2; V gene: TRBV12-3/TRBV12-4; J gene: TRBJ2-7
CDR3 protein: CSARFRRMNTEAFF; CDR3 DNA: TGCAGTGCTAGATTCAGGAGGATGAACACTGAAGCTTTCTTT; clone size: many; D gene: -; V gene: TRBV20-1; J gene: TRBJ1-1
CDR3 protein: CASSQDPGGGGAADTQYF; CDR3 DNA: TGCGCCAGCAGCCAAGATCCGGGGGGAGGGGGAGCTGCAGATACGCAGTATTTT; clone size: -; D gene: -; V gene: TRBV4-3; J gene: TRBJ2-3
CDR3 protein: CASPRPRGRETQYF; CDR3 DNA: TGTGCCAGCCCTCGTCCCCGGGGGCGGGAGACCCAGTACTTC; clone size: few; D gene: -; V gene: TRBV6-1; J gene: TRBJ2-5
CDR3 protein: CASSLVGGSSGEQFF; CDR3 DNA: TGTGCCAGCAGCTTAGTTGGCGGGAGTTCAGGTGAGCAGTTCTTC; clone size: -; D gene: TRBD2; V gene: TRBV7-2; J gene: TRBJ2-1
CDR3 protein: CASSQDGGGDTQYF; CDR3 DNA: TGTGCCAGCAGCCAAGACGGCGGGGGTGATACGCAGTATTTT; clone size: many; D gene: TRBD2; V gene: TRBV4-2; J gene: TRBJ2-3
CDR3 protein: CASSLGSSRGEAFF; CDR3 DNA: TGTGCCAGCAGTTTAGGAAGCAGCCGTGGTGAAGCTTTCTTT; clone size: -; D gene: -; V gene: TRBV12-3/TRBV12-4; J gene: TRBJ1-1
CDR3 protein: CASSRTVEETQYF; CDR3 DNA: TGTGCCAGCAGTCGGACAGTTGAAGAGACCCAGTACTTC; clone size: many; D gene: -; V gene: TRBV6-4; J gene: TRBJ2-5
CDR3 protein: CASDPAGQETQYF; CDR3 DNA: TGTGCCAGCGATCCAGCAGGCCAAGAGACCCAGTACTTC; clone size: few; D gene: -; V gene: TRBV6-2/TRBV6-3; J gene: TRBJ2-5
CDR3 protein: CASSLIAGGILGETQYF; CDR3 DNA: TGTGCCAGCAGCTTGATAGCGGGGGGGATCTTAGGAGAGACCCAGTACTTC; clone size: -; D gene: TRBD2; V gene: TRBV9; J gene: TRBJ2-5
CDR3 protein: CATSRDPVAETISYEQYF; CDR3 DNA: TGTGCCACCAGCAGAGACCCGGTGGCGGAGACCATCTCCTACGAGCAGTACTTC; clone size: -; D gene: -; V gene: TRBV15; J gene: TRBJ2-7
CDR3 protein: CSAPEWGEGTDTQYF; CDR3 DNA: TGCAGTGCTCCTGAATGGGGGGAGGGCACAGATACGCAGTATTTT; clone size: many; D gene: -; V gene: TRBV20-1; J gene: TRBJ2-3
CDR3 protein: CASSLRQVTETQYF; CDR3 DNA: TGTGCCAGCAGCTTAAGGCAGGTCACAGAGACCCAGTACTTC; clone size: -; D gene: -; V gene: TRBV13; J gene: TRBJ2-5
CDR3 protein: CASRPYAGTQYF; CDR3 DNA: TGTGCCAGCAGACCCTATGCCGGGACCCAGTACTTC; clone size: -; D gene: -; V gene: TRBV7-2; J gene: TRBJ2-5
CDR3 protein: CASSGKDGVGDTIYF; CDR3 DNA: TGTGCCAGCAGCGGGAAAGACGGAGTTGGTGACACCATATATTTT; clone size: many; D gene: -; V gene: TRBV6-1; J gene: TRBJ1-3